These T cell receptor beta chains were read from a single sample in a study of a mutant IDH1 vaccine in newly diagnosed glioma. Their target antigens are unknown. Sequencing used immunoSEQ multiplex PCR; TCRdb keeps in-frame clones, though not all of them. The sample contains 24,000 or so clones, approximately 88% of which appear only once. The source material was PBMCs, sampled from a glioma patient whose treatment included an IDH1 peptide vaccine. These receptors originate from a man aged 35-49 years with glioma. Both conserved end residues are part of each CDR3. Fields, in order: CDR3 length, V gene, J gene, CDR3 protein.

14,TRBV29-1,TRBJ2-2,CSVDGQGNTGELFF
18,TRBV5-1,TRBJ2-1,CASSLAGGPITGDNEQFF
14,TRBV5-1,TRBJ2-5,CASSLDGAGETQYF
16,TRBV27,TRBJ1-2,CASSFRSRDSRGGYTF
15,TRBV9,TRBJ2-1,CASSLPSGGLNEQFF
13,TRBV19,TRBJ1-3,CASSRGSGNTIYF
15,TRBV19,TRBJ1-5,CASSRGRYSNQPQHF
16,TRBV6-6,TRBJ1-4,CASTFSARTTNEKLFF
15,TRBV5-4,TRBJ1-4,CASSQSPTTNEKLFF
15,TRBV9,TRBJ2-2,CASNPGVSGTGELFF
14,TRBV7-2,TRBJ2-3,CASSLTTHSDTQYF
13,TRBV5-1,TRBJ1-2,CASSSHYSVGYTF
20,TRBV10-1,TRBJ2-7,CASSESKHPETSAKPYEQYF
14,TRBV10-1,TRBJ2-5,CASSSPGGVKTQYF
16,TRBV1,TRBJ2-5,CTSSQELADNQETQYF
15,TRBV4-1,TRBJ2-7,CASSRGTSGAYEQYF
14,TRBV9,TRBJ1-4,CASSVGDSGEKLFF
14,TRBV5-6,TRBJ2-4,CASSATGSKNIQYF
14,TRBV6-5,TRBJ2-4,CASRPQGTKNIQYF
13,TRBV5-1,TRBJ2-2,CASSLSGGGELFF
16,TRBV7-9,TRBJ2-7,CASSLGGGHFSYEQYF
14,TRBV7-2,TRBJ2-7,CASSSEQDSYEQYF
15,TRBV5-1,TRBJ2-1,CASRLLAEAYNEQFF
15,TRBV4-1,TRBJ2-7,CASSQDLGQTYEQYF
15,TRBV15,TRBJ1-5,CATSPRRTGNQPQHF
13,TRBV7-7,TRBJ2-1,CASSPRLLDEQFF
16,TRBV19,TRBJ2-7,CASSGGTSGRIYEQYF
15,TRBV19,TRBJ2-7,CASSTRDSRGYEQYF
15,TRBV15,TRBJ2-1,CATSREREGTYEQFF
16,TRBV7-6,TRBJ2-2,CASSLEAEANTGELFF
15,TRBV10-3,TRBJ1-2,CAISDTGTGGFGYTF
16,TRBV15,TRBJ2-7,CATSRDPPGGAYEQYF
12,TRBV29-1,TRBJ2-7,CSVAILLGEQYF
14,TRBV5-4,TRBJ2-5,CASSQQGAVETQYF
14,TRBV5-1,TRBJ2-7,CASSFSPLSYEQYF
12,TRBV19,TRBJ1-5,CASRLTNQPQHF
15,TRBV6-1,TRBJ2-7,CASSESTGSAYEQYF
16,TRBV25-1,TRBJ1-4,CASSEFSRAANEKLFF
10,TRBV18,TRBJ2-1,CASSRDRPIF
14,TRBV14,TRBJ2-5,CASSQDLGPWTQYF
11,TRBV4-1,TRBJ2-7,CASSLNYEQYF
12,TRBV29-1,TRBJ1-5,CSVADLHQPQHF
13,TRBV28,TRBJ2-7,CASSPLRGYEQYF
14,TRBV6-5,TRBJ2-7,CASANGEGLYEQYF
14,TRBV6-5,TRBJ1-2,CASHRGANNYGYTF
14,TRBV5-6,TRBJ2-7,CASSLGPAGGYQYF
16,TRBV5-1,TRBJ2-1,CASSLEGGVLSREQFF
11,TRBV20-1,TRBJ1-3,CSAASGNTIYF
16,TRBV6-6,TRBJ2-7,CASSYRPRTSGYEQYF